The 26 T cell receptor beta chains below were found in one sample sequenced in a study of blood T cell repertoires in COVID-19. Sequencing was performed with immunoSEQ multiplex PCR; in TCRdb, only in-frame clones are kept and a portion is missing. The sample lists 120,000 to 150,000 clones; 85% to 90% were seen once. The sample consisted of PBMCs or T cells enriched from blood (not recorded which). The receptors were sampled from a woman aged 30 to 39 with acute COVID-19.

The genes are TRBV4-3 and TRBJ2-4, with D possibly TRBD2 on 5 matching bases. CDR3 length: 15 amino acids. V lost 1 base to trimming and J lost 7 bases, with 14 bases between them. Germline CDR1 LGHNA, CDR2 YSLEER. The CDR3 protein is CASSQAGSSRNIQYF. CDR3 DNA sequence: TGCGCCAGCAGCCAAGCGGGGAGCTCCAGGAACATTCAGTACTTC.

This chain links TRBV5-1 with TRBJ1-1; TRBD1 aligns across 9 bases. Trimming took 0 bases from V and 1 from J; bases not matched to a gene: 4. Germline loops: CDR1 SGHRS, CDR2 YFSETQ. There are 16 residues in the CDR3. CDR3 sequence reads: CASSLGGQGPNTEAFF. Written as DNA, the CDR3 is TGCGCCAGCAGCTTGGGGGGACAGGGACCGAACACTGAAGCTTTCTTT.

There are many counts of this clone. The V call is TRBV25-1, the J call TRBJ2-7; 11 bases align to TRBD1. CDR3 length: 17 residues. Losses at the gene ends were 6 bases for V and 2 bases for J; bases not matched to a gene: 12. Germline lookup yields CDR1 MGHDK and CDR2 SYGVNS. CDR3 DNA sequence: TGTGCCAGCAGCCACAATCTTGGGACAGGGGGGACCTACGAGCAGTACTTC. It specifies CASSHNLGTGGTYEQYF.

This chain uses TRBV18 with TRBJ2-7, with TRBD2 identical over 8 bases. The CDR3 extends over 15 amino acids. The germline gives CDR1 KGHSH, CDR2 LQKENI. The J segment lost 2 bases and the V segment lost 0 bases, leaving 3 bases of the junction unmatched. The CDR3: CASSPPSGVTYEQYF. The CDR3 nucleotides read TGTGCCAGCTCACCACCTAGCGGGGTCACCTACGAGCAGTACTTC.

This rearrangement joins TRBV6-2 or TRBV6-3 to TRBJ2-3; possible D gene TRBD2, 6 bases. This CDR3 comprises 16 residues. V was shortened by 4 bases and J by 6 bases, with 20 bases between the two germline ends. Germline assignment: CDR1 MNHEY and CDR2 SVGEGT. CDR3 sequence reads: CASSLTGGPSIDTQYF. CDR3 sequence (DNA): TGTGCCAGCAGTTTAACCGGGGGTCCGTCGATCGATACGCAGTATTTT.

This chain joins TRBV7-8 and TRBJ1-1; D uncertain. Germline V lookup: CDR1 SGHVS, CDR2 FQNEAQ. The CDR3 runs 12 residues. Trimming stripped 4 bases from V and 4 bases from J, with 7 bases between. CDR3 DNA sequence: TGTGCCAGCAGCTCGGGGTCCACTGAAGCTTTCTTT. It is translated as CASSSGSTEAFF.

The CDR3 reads CASSPERTVNYGYTF. In nucleotides, the CDR3 is TGTGCCAGCTCACCGGAAAGGACAGTTAACTATGGCTACACCTTC. The chain employs TRBV18 and TRBJ1-2; a weak D match, TRBD1 (6 bases). The V end was cut by 3 bases, the J end by 1 base, with 12 bases between. Looked up from germline, CDR1 is KGHSH and CDR2 is LQKENI. This CDR3 contains 15 residues.

The chain is built from TRBV18 and TRBJ1-3, with TRBD1 matching 7 bases. After removal of 4 bases from V and 2 bases from J, the junction contained 5 bases not matched to a gene. Germline V CDR1 and CDR2: KGHSH, LQKENI. CDR3 length equals 15 residues. The CDR3 DNA is TGTGCCAGCTCACTCGACAGGGTCGCTGGAAACACCATATATTTT. Translating it yields CASSLDRVAGNTIYF.

The chain joins TRBV5-1 to TRBJ1-2; 9 bases map to TRBD1. Trimming at V came to 4 bases and at J to 12 bases, leaving 7 bases not matched to a gene. The V gene's germline CDR1 is SGHRS and CDR2 YFSETQ. This CDR3 spans 12 amino acids. The CDR3 loop is CASSLTGGSDTF. The CDR3 coding sequence is TGCGCCAGCAGCCTAACAGGGGGCAGCGACACCTTC. Using reference TRBV5-1 and TRBJ1-2 for the parts outside the CDR3, the full variable domain is KAGVTQTPRYLIKTRGQQVTLSCSPISGHRSVSWYQQTPGQGLQFLFEYFSETQRNKGNFPGRFSGRQFSNSRSEMNVSTLELGDSALYLCASSLTGGSDTFGSGTRLTVV.

This clone appeared a few times. The V call is TRBV3-1 (or the pseudogene TRBV3-2), the J call TRBJ2-1; 12 positions agree with TRBD2. The V gene's germline CDR1 is LGHDT and CDR2 YNNKEL (reference sequence). The CDR3 is 18 residues long. Germline trimming cut 1 base from V and 2 bases from J; bases unmatched to any gene: 6. The CDR3 region has the DNA TGTGCCAGCAGCCAAGGTCCTAGCGGGAGGGTCACCTACAATGAGCAGTTCTTC. Encoded protein: CASSQGPSGRVTYNEQFF.

This clone appeared a single time. The chain joins TRBV27 to TRBJ2-7, with TRBD1 identical over 7 bases. V lost 5 bases, J lost 4 bases, and 5 bases stayed unmatched. CDR1 is MNHEY, CDR2 SMNVEV, per germline (reference sequence). The CDR3 is 13 amino acids. CDR3 sequence (DNA): TGTGCCAGCAGTCCAGGGACAGATTACGAGCAGTACTTC. This encodes CASSPGTDYEQYF.

A few counts support this clone. The J gene is TRBJ2-7, the V gene TRBV5-8; weak D call: TRBD1 (6 bases). Trimming pared 1 base from V and 0 bases from J, leaving 11 bases between. This CDR3 is 15 amino acids long. The V gene's germline CDR1 is SGHTS and CDR2 YDEGEE. This CDR3 is CASSLLSGASYEQYF. CDR3 nucleotides: TGTGCCAGCAGCTTGTTGTCAGGGGCCTCCTACGAGCAGTACTTC.

The CDR3 protein is CASSPQGGTEAFF. The CDR3 DNA reads as TGTGCCAGCAGCCCACAGGGGGGGACTGAAGCTTTCTTT. The gene calls are TRBV7-3 and TRBJ1-1; TRBD1 aligns across 8 bases. The CDR3 has 13 amino acids. V dropped 5 bases and J dropped 5; count of bases not matched to a gene: 4. Germline V gene data show CDR1 as SGHTA and CDR2 as FQGTGA.

This clone was counted once. The chain employs TRBV28 and TRBJ1-5; no firm D call. Germline V lookup: CDR1 MDHEN, CDR2 SYDVKM. The CDR3 runs 13 residues. Trimming cost V 6 bases and J 9 bases, with 15 bases left between them. The DNA for the CDR3 is TGTGCCAGCAGAAACCCCCGGTTATGGCCCCAGCATTTT. Translation gives CASRNPRLWPQHF.

This chain links TRBV19 with TRBJ2-7; 9 nucleotides agree with TRBD1. With V trimmed by 3 bases and J by 1 base, 4 bases remained unmatched. Germline CDR1 and CDR2: LNHDA and SQIVND (reference sequence). This CDR3 comprises 15 residues. The CDR3 sequence: CASSIAGTGSYEQYF. Here the CDR3 DNA reads TGTGCCAGTAGTATCGCCGGGACAGGGTCCTACGAGCAGTACTTC.

The gene calls are TRBV6-6 and TRBJ1-2; a possible D gene is TRBD1 (5 bases). Germline V gene sequence: CDR1 MNHNY, CDR2 SVGAGI (reference sequence). The CDR3 is made up of 13 amino acids. V was shortened by 6 bases and J by 1 base, with 9 bases between the two germline ends. This CDR3 reads CASRTQDNYGYTF. CDR3 sequence (DNA): TGTGCCAGCAGAACACAGGATAACTATGGCTACACCTTC.

This clone was found once. The chain joins TRBV3-1 (or the pseudogene TRBV3-2) to TRBJ1-4, with TRBD1 identical over 9 bases. Germline V gene data show CDR1 as LGHDT and CDR2 as YNNKEL (reference sequence). Losses at the gene ends were 3 bases for V and 8 bases for J; bases not matched to a gene: 7. The CDR3 has 15 residues. The CDR3 DNA is TGTGCCAGCAGCCACCCGGACAGGGGTGTGGAAAAACTGTTTTTT. This translates into CASSHPDRGVEKLFF.

This clone was seen ten or more times. V is TRBV27 and J is TRBJ2-3, with 7 bases fitting TRBD2. The CDR3 length is 15 residues. The germline V gene has CDR1 MNHEY and CDR2 SMNVEV (reference sequence). The V gene end was trimmed by 1 base and the J gene end by 5 bases; junction bases not matched to a gene: 6. CDR3 in DNA: TGTGCCAGCAGTTTATTGCGGGAGTGGGGAGATACGCAGTATTTT. Residues: CASSLLREWGDTQYF.

The chain carries TRBV2 and TRBJ2-1, with D maybe TRBD2 (7 bases). With 6 bases removed from V and 4 bases from J, the gap between germline ends came to 16 bases. Germline values: CDR1 SNHLY, CDR2 FYNNEI. This CDR3 contains 15 residues. CDR3 amino acids: CASRTLGGVYNEQFF. CDR3 DNA sequence: TGTGCCAGCAGAACCTTAGGGGGGGTGTACAATGAGCAGTTCTTC.

The rearrangement uses TRBV21-1 and TRBJ2-6; the DNA was not used to check the table's D call, TRBD1. TRBV21-1 constitutes a pseudogene. CDR3 length: 20 residues. The CDR3 region has the DNA TGTGCCAGCAGCAAAGTTGGCGAGCAGGTTCCTCTATATGGGGCCAACGTCCTGACTTTC. Protein sequence: CASSKVGEQVPLYGANVLTF.

V is TRBV28 and J is TRBJ1-1; D remains unclear. Germline V gives CDR1 MDHEN, CDR2 SYDVKM. The CDR3 covers 15 residues. Between the trimmed V and J ends, which lost 5 bases and 1 base, there was a span of 14 bases. The CDR3 here is CASSLPQWPNTEAFF. CDR3 nucleotide sequence: TGTGCCAGCAGTCTCCCTCAGTGGCCGAACACTGAAGCTTTCTTT.

With respect to this clone: The junction shows a germline mismatch at one end, possibly a read error. The rearrangement uses TRBV5-1 and TRBJ1-4, with D maybe TRBD1 (5 bases). This CDR3 has 15 amino acids. Germline V lookup: CDR1 SGHRS, CDR2 YFSETQ. Written as DNA, the CDR3 is TGCGCCAGCAGGTTGGGCGCAGGGACTGGAGAAAAACTGTTTTTT. It is translated as CASRLGAGTGEKLFF.

The chain couples TRBV11-2 to TRBJ1-5; 9 bases match TRBD1. The ends lost 5 bases at V and 4 bases at J; junction bases unmatched: 3. Per germline, CDR1 SGHAT and CDR2 FQNNGV. The CDR3 contains 14 residues. The CDR3 is CASSHGTGNQPQHF. The DNA of the CDR3 is TGTGCCAGCAGCCATGGGACAGGGAATCAGCCCCAGCATTTT.

The chain carries TRBV4-3 and TRBJ1-2; possibly TRBD1 for D (6 bases). Germline assignment: CDR1 LGHNA and CDR2 YSLEER. The CDR3 consists of 16 residues. V lost 1 base and J 4 bases, leaving 16 bases between the germline ends. The CDR3 is CASSQGAQGDGYGYTF. For the CDR3, the DNA is TGCGCCAGCAGCCAAGGGGCACAGGGTGACGGCTATGGCTACACCTTC.

The chain uses TRBV7-6 and TRBJ2-3, with 8 bases identical to TRBD2. V lost 2 bases, J lost 0 bases, and 4 bases stayed unmatched. The CDR3 spans 16 residues. Germline assignment: CDR1 SGHVS and CDR2 FNYEAQ. The CDR3 coding sequence is TGTGCCAGCAGCTTAATCGCGGGAGGAAGCACAGATACGCAGTATTTT. It translates to CASSLIAGGSTDTQYF.

This clone was counted between two and nine times. This chain connects TRBV7-6 to TRBJ2-7, with 12 bases aligning to TRBD2. The CDR3 has 18 amino acids. Germline V gives CDR1 SGHVS, CDR2 FNYEAQ. V was clipped by 1 base and J by 0 bases; unmatched bases: 7. Written as DNA, the CDR3 is TGTGCCAGCAGCTTAGTCTTCGGACTAGCGGGGACCTCCTACGAGCAGTACTTC. It codes for CASSLVFGLAGTSYEQYF. The variable domain in full, with the rest retrieved from reference TRBV7-6 and TRBJ2-7, is GAGVSQSPRYKVTKRGQDVALRCDPISGHVSLYWYRQALGQGPEFLTYFNYEAQQDKSGLPNDRFSAERPEGSISTLTIQRTEQRDSAMYRCASSLVFGLAGTSYEQYFGPGTRLTVT.